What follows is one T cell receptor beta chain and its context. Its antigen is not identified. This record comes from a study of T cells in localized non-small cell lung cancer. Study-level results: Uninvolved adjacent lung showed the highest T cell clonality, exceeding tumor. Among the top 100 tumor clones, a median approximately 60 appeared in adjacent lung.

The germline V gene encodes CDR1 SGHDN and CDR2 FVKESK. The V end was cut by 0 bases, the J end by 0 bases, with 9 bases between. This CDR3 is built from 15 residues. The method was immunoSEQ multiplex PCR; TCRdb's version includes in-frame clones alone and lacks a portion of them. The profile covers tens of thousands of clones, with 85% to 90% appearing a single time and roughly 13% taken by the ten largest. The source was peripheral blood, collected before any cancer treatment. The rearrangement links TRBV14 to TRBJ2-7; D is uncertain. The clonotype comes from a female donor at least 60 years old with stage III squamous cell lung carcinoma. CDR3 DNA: TGTGCCAGCAGCCAAGATTGGGCAGTCTCCTACGAGCAGTACTTC. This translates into CASSQDWAVSYEQYF. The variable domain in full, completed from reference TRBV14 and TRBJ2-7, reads EAGVTQFPSHSVIEKGQTVTLRCDPISGHDNLYWYRRVMGKEIKFLLHFVKESKQDESGMPNNRFLAERTGGTYSTLKVQPAELEDSGVYFCASSQDWAVSYEQYFGPGTRLTVT.